The rows below give T cell receptor beta chains drawn from one sample of a study of blood T cell repertoires in COVID-19. Clones were read by immunoSEQ multiplex PCR, and TCRdb kept only the in-frame ones, dropping some. Of fewer than 250,000 clones in the sample, approximately 86% are singletons; the top ten hold about 0.91%. The material sequenced was peripheral blood. These receptors were collected from a man in his fifties or sixties with COVID-19, enrolled during active disease. Each CDR3 is given with its conserved first and last residue. The order of the fields is V gene, CDR3 length, D gene, CDR3 protein. A D gene is named only where the DNA matches it firmly.

V: TRBV28; length: 13; D: -; CDR3: CASHSGISAGYTF
V: TRBV5-4; length: 15; D: -; CDR3: CASSLRAPSTDTQYF
V: TRBV5-5; length: 20; D: TRBD1; CDR3: CASSRGQGGSVLFSLYGYTF
V: TRBV13; length: 13; D: -; CDR3: CASSIQGRYEQYF
V: TRBV2; length: 14; D: -; CDR3: CASTEQLDNYGYTF
V: TRBV5-4; length: 15; D: TRBD1; CDR3: CASSLRQGDFDEQFF
V: TRBV18; length: 17; D: TRBD2; CDR3: CASSRSGTSGRTDTQYF
V: TRBV28; length: 19; D: TRBD1; CDR3: CASSFRRTGTGDYGYEQYF
V: TRBV7-2; length: 14; D: TRBD1; CDR3: CASSPRGRKLGAFF
V: TRBV6-2/TRBV6-3; length: 15; D: -; CDR3: CASSPAGGGNQPQHF
V: TRBV27; length: 13; D: -; CDR3: CASMAYRTYGYTF
V: TRBV5-8; length: 16; D: -; CDR3: CASRDRQFGGRNEQFF